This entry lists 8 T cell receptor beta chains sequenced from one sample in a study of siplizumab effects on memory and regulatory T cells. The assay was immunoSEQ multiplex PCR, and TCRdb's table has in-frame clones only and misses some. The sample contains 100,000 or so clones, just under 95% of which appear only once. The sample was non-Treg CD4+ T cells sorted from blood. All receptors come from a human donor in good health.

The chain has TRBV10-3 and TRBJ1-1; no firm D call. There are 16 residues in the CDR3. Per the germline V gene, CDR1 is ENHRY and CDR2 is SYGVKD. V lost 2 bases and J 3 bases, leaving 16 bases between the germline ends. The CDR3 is CAISEASIWSDTEAFF. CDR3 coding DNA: TGTGCCATCAGTGAGGCTTCTATCTGGAGCGACACTGAAGCTTTCTTT.

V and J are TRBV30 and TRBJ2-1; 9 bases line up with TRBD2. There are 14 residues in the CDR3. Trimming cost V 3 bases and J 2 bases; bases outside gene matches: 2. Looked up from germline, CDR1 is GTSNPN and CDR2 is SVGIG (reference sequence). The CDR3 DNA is TGTGCCTGGAGGTTAGCGGGGGCCTACAATGAGCAGTTCTTC. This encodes CAWRLAGAYNEQFF. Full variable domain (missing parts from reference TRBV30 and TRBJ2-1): SQTIHQWPATLVQPVGSPLSLECTVEGTSNPNLYWYRQAAGRGLQLLFYSVGIGQISSEVPQNLSASRPQDRQFILSSKKLLLSDSGFYLCAWRLAGAYNEQFFGPGTRLTVL.

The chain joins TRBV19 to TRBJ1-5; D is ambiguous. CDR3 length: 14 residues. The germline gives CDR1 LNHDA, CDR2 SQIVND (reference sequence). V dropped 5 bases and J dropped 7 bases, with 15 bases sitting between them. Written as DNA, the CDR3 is TGTGCCAGTAGTCCTCCTGACGGGATGCAGCCCCAGCATTTT. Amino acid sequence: CASSPPDGMQPQHF.

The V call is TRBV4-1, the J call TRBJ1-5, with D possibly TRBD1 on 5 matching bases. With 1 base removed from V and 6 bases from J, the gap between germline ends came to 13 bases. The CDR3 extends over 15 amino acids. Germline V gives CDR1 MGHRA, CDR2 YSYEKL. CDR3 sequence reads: CASSQVNRRGQPQHF. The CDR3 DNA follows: TGCGCCAGCAGCCAAGTAAACCGTAGGGGTCAGCCCCAGCATTTT.

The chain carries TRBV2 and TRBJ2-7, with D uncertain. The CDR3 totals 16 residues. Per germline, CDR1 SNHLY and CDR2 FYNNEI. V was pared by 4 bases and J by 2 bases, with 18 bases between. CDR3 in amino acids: CASSVSRSHKTYEQYF. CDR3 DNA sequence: TGTGCCAGCAGTGTATCCCGCAGCCACAAAACCTACGAGCAGTACTTC.

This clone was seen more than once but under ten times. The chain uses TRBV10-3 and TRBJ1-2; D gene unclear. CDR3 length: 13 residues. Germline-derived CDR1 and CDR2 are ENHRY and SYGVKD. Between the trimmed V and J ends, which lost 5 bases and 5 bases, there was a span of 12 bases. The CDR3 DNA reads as TGTGCCATCAGTACCTCCACCCTATATGGCTACACCTTC. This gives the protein CAISTSTLYGYTF.

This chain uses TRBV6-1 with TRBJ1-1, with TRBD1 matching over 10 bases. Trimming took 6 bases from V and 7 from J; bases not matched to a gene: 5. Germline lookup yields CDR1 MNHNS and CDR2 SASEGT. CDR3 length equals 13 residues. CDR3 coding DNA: TGTGCCAGCAGGGGGACAGGGGCGGGTGAAGCTTTCTTT. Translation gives CASRGTGAGEAFF.

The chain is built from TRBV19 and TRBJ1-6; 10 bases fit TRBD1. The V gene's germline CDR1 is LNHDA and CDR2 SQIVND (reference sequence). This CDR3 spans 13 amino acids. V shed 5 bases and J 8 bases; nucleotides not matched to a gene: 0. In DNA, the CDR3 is TGTGCCAGTAGTGGACAGGGGGATTCACCCCTCCACTTT. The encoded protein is CASSGQGDSPLHF.